One T cell receptor (beta chain) is described in this entry. Its cognate antigen is unknown. Trimming cost V 1 base and J 13 bases, with 22 bases left between them. The CDR3 is made up of 15 amino acids. CDR1 and CDR2 (germline): KGHSH, LQKENI. This sample was taken from a study of T cell responses to AZD1222 COVID-19 vaccine. Samples with a second dose at about 4 or about 12 weeks were pooled together. Method: immunoSEQ multiplex PCR; TCRdb's copy keeps in-frame clones and lacks some. The table includes under 130,000 clones, 87% detected once. The study, taken as a whole, reports: Spike was spanned by vaccine-associated CD4 TCRs, which were dominant at 160-218 and 743-854. Donors were mostly white British, more females; clonal diversity possibly underestimated.

The source of this sequence is an adult who received the AZD1222 COVID-19 vaccine. The source material was peripheral blood, sampled 28 days after the second AZD1222 dose. V and J are TRBV18 and TRBJ1-1, with D perhaps matching TRBD1 (6 bases). The CDR3 spells CASSPRPGAPGEGFF. The CDR3 DNA sequence: TGTGCCAGCTCACCACGGCCAGGGGCCCCTGGGGAGGGTTTCTTT.